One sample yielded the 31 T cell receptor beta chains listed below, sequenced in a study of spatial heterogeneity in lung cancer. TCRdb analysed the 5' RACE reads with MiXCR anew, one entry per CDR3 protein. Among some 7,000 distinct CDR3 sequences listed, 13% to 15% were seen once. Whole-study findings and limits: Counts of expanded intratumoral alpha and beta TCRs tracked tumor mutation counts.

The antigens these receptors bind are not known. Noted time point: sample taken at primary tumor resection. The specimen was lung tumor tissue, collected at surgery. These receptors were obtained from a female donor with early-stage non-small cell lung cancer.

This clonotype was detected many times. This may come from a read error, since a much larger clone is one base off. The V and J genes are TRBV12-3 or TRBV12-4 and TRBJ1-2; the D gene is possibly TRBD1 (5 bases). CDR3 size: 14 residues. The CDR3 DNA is TGTGCCAACAGTCCGTCCGACAGACCTTATGGCTACACCTTC. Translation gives CANSPSDRPYGYTF.

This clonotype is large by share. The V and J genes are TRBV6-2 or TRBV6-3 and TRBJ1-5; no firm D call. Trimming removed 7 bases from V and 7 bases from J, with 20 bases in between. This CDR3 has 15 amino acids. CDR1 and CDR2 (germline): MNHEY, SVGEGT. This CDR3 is CASTSADGYVQPQHF. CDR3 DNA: TGTGCCAGCACCTCGGCGGACGGTTACGTCCAGCCCCAGCATTTT.

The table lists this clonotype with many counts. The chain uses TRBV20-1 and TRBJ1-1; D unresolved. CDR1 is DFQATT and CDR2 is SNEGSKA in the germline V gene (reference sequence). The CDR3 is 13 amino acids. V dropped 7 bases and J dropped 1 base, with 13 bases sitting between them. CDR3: CSVYSDGNTEAFF. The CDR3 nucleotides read TGCAGTGTTTATTCGGACGGGAACACTGAAGCTTTCTTT.

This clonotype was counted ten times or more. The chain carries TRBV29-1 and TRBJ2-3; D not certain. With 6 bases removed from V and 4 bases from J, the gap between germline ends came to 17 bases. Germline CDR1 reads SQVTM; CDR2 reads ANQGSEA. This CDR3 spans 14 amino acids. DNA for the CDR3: TGCAGCGTAATCGGCTGGAGTAGCCCAGATACGCAGTATTTT. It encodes CSVIGWSSPDTQYF.

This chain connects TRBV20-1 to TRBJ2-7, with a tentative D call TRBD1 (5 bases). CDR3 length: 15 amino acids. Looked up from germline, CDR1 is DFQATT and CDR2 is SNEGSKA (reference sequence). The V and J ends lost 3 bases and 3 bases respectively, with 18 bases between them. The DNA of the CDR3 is TGCAGTGCTAGTCCAGGGTTTTCGAAGCACTACGAGCAGTACTTC. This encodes CSASPGFSKHYEQYF.

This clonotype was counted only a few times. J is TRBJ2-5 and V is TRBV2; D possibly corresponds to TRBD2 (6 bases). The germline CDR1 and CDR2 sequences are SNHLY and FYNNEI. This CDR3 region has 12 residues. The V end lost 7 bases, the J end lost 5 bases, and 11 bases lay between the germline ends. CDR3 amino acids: CASNLRGETQYF. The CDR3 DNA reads TGTGCCAGCAACCTCCGGGGGGAGACCCAGTACTTC. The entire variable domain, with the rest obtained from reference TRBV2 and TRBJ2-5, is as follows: EPEVTQTPSHQVTQMGQEVILRCVPISNHLYFYWYRQILGQKVEFLVSFYNNEISEKSEIFDDQFSVERPDGSNFTLKIRSTKLEDSAMYFCASNLRGETQYFGPGTRLLVL.

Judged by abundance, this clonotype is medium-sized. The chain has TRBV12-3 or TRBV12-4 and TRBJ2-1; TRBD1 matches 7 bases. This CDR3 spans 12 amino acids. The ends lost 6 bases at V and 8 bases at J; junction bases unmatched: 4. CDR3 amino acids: CASRRQGYEQFF. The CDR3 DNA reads TGTGCCAGCAGACGACAGGGATATGAGCAGTTCTTC.

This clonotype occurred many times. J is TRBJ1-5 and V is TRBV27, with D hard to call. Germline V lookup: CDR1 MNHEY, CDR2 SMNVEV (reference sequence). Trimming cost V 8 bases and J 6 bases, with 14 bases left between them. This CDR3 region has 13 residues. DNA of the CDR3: TGTGCCAGCGGAATTAATAGGGTTCAGCCCCAGCATTTT. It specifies CASGINRVQPQHF.

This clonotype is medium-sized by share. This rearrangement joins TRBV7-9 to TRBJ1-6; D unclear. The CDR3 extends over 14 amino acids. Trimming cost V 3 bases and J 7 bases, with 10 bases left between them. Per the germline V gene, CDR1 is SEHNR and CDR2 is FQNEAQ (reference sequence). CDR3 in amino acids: CASSLGFGNSPLHF. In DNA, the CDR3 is TGTGCCAGCAGCTTGGGTTTCGGGAATTCACCCCTCCACTTT. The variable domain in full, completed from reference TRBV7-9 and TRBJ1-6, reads DTGVSQNPRHKITKRGQNVTFRCDPISEHNRLYWYRQTLGQGPEFLTYFQNEAQLEKSRLLSDRFSAERPKGSFSTLEIQRTEQGDSAMYLCASSLGFGNSPLHFGNGTRLTVT.

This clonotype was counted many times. The CDR3 protein is CASSPRAANTEAFF. The CDR3 region has the DNA TGTGCCAGCAGCCCCAGGGCCGCGAACACTGAAGCTTTCTTT. The gene calls are TRBV7-8 and TRBJ1-1, with a weak D call TRBD1 (5 bases). Trimming removed 5 bases from V and 1 base from J, with 11 bases in between. This CDR3 is built from 14 residues. Germline V gene lookup returns CDR1 SGHVS and CDR2 FQNEAQ.

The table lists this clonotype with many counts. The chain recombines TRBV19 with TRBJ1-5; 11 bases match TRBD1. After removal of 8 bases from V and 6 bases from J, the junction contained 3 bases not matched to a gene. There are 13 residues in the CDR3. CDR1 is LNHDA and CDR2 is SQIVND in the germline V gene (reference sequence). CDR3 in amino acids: CASWTGGSQPQHF. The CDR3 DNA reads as TGTGCCAGTTGGACAGGGGGCAGTCAGCCCCAGCATTTT.

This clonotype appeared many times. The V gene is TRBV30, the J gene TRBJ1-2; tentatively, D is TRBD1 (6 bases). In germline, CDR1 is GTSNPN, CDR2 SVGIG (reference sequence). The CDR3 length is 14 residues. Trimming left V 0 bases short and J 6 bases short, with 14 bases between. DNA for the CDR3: TGTGCCTGGAGTGTAGGTAACAGGGATCATGGCTACACCTTC. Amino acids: CAWSVGNRDHGYTF.

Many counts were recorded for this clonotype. The CDR3, as DNA: TGCAGTGCTTCTCGGGGGGGGGGCACTCAGCCCCAGCATTTT. This translates into CSASRGGGTQPQHF. V is TRBV20-1 and J is TRBJ1-5, with TRBD1 as a possible D gene (6 bases). This CDR3 has 14 residues. CDR1 is DFQATT and CDR2 is SNEGSKA in the germline V gene (reference sequence). V dropped 5 bases and J dropped 6 bases, with 17 bases sitting between them.

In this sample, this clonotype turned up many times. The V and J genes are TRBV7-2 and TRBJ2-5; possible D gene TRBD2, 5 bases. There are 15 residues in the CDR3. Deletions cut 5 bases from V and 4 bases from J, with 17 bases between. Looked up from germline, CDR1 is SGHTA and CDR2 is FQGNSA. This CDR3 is CASSPRLARPETQYF. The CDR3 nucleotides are TGTGCCAGCAGCCCCCGCCTAGCTAGACCAGAGACCCAGTACTTC.

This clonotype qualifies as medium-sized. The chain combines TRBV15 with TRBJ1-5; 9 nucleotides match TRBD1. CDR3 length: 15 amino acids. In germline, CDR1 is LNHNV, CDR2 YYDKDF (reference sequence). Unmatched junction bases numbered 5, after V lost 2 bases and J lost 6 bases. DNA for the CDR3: TGTGCCACCAGCAGACGGACAGGGGTGCTTCAGCCCCAGCATTTT. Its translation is CATSRRTGVLQPQHF. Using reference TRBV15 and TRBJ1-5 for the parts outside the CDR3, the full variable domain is DAMVIQNPRYQVTQFGKPVTLSCSQTLNHNVMYWYQQKSSQAPKLLFHYYDKDFNNEADTPDNFQSRRPNTSFCFLDIRSPGLGDTAMYLCATSRRTGVLQPQHFGDGTRLSIL.

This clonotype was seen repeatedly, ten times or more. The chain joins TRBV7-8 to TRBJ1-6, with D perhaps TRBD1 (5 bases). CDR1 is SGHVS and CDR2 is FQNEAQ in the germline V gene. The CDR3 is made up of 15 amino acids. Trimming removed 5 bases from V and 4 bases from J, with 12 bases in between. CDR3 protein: CASSQLGGYNSPLHF. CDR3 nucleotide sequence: TGTGCCAGCAGCCAGTTGGGGGGATATAATTCACCCCTCCACTTT.

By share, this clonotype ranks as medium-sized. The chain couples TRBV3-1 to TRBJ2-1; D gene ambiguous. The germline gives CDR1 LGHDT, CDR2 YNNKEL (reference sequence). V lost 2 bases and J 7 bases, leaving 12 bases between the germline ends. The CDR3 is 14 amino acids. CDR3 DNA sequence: TGTGCCAGCAGCCAACTACCGTACGGGAATGAGCAGTTCTTC. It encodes CASSQLPYGNEQFF.

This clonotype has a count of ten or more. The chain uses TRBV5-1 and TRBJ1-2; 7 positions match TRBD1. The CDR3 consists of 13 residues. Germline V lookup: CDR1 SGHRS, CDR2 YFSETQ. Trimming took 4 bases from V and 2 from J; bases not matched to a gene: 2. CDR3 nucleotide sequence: TGCGCCAGCAGCCCGGGACAGAACTATGGCTACACCTTC. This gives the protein CASSPGQNYGYTF.

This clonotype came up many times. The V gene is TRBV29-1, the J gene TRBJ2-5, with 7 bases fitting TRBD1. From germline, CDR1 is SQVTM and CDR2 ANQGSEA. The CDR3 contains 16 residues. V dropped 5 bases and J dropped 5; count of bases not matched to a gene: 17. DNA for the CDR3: TGCAGCGTTCAGTTATCCGGGACAGCGCTTTTGGAGACCCAGTACTTC. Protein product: CSVQLSGTALLETQYF.

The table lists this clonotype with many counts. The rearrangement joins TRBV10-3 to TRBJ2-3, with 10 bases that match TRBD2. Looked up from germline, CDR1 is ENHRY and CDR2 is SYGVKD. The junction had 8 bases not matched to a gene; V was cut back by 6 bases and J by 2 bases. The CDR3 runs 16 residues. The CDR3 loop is CAIRQEAGGYTDTQYF. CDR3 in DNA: TGTGCCATCAGGCAAGAAGCGGGGGGGTACACAGATACGCAGTATTTT.

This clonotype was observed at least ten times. The CDR3 DNA follows: TGTGCCAGCTCGCGGGACGGAATCTATGGCTACACCTTC. Translated, it gives CASSRDGIYGYTF. The chain links TRBV18 to TRBJ1-2; the D gene is possibly TRBD1 (5 bases). The V end was cut by 6 bases, the J end by 4 bases, with 12 bases between. In germline, CDR1 is KGHSH, CDR2 LQKENI. The CDR3 has 13 amino acids. Filled out from reference TRBV18 and TRBJ1-2, the complete variable domain reads NAGVMQNPRHLVRRRGQEARLRCSPMKGHSHVYWYRQLPEEGLKFMVYLQKENIIDESGMPKERFSAEFPKEGPSILRIQQVVRGDSAAYFCASSRDGIYGYTFGSGTRLTVV.

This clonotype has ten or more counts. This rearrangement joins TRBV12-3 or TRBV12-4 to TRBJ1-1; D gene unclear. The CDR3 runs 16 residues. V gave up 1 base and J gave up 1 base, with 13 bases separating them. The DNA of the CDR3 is TGTGCCAGCAGTTTAGAGGGTTGGGATGGGAACACTGAAGCTTTCTTT. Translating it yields CASSLEGWDGNTEAFF.

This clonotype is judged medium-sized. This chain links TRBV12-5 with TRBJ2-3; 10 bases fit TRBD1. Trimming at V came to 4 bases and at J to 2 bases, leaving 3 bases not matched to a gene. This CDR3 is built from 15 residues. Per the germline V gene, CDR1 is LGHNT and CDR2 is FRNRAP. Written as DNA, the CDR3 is TGTGCTAGTGGTTCGGGACAGGGGCACACAGATACGCAGTATTTT. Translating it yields CASGSGQGHTDTQYF.

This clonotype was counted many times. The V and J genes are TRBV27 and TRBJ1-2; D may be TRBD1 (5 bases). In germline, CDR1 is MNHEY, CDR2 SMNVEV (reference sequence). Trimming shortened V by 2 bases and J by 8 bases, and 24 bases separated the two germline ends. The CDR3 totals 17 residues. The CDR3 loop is CASSLRLGPTLLGGYTF. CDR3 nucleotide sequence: TGTGCCAGCAGTTTAAGGTTGGGGCCAACGCTCCTTGGCGGCTACACCTTC.

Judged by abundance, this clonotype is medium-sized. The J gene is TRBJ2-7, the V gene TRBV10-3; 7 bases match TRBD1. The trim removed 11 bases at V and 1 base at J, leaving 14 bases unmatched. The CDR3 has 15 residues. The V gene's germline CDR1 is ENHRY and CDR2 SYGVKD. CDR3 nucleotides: TGTGCCGTGGGCCGACTACAGGGGTCTTCCTACGAGCAGTACTTC. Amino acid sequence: CAVGRLQGSSYEQYF.

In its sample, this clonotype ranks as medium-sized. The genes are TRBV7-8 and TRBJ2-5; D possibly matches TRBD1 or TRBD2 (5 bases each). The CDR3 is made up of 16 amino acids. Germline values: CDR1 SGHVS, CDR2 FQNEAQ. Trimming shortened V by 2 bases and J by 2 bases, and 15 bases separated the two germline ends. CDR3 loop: CASSLRAVGTQETQYF. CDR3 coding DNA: TGTGCCAGCAGCTTACGGGCGGTGGGGACGCAAGAGACCCAGTACTTC.

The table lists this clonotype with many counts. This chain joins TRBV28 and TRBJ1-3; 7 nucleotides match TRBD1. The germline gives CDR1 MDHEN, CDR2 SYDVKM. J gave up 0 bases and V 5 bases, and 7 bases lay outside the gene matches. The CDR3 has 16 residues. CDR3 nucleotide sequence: TGTGCCAGCAGTATCGACAGGGTTTACTCTGGAAACACCATATATTTT. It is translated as CASSIDRVYSGNTIYF. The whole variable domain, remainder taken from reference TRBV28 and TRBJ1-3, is DVKVTQSSRYLVKRTGEKVFLECVQDMDHENMFWYRQDPGLGLRLIYFSYDVKMKEKGDIPEGYSVSREKKERFSLILESASTNQTSMYLCASSIDRVYSGNTIYFGEGSWLTVV.

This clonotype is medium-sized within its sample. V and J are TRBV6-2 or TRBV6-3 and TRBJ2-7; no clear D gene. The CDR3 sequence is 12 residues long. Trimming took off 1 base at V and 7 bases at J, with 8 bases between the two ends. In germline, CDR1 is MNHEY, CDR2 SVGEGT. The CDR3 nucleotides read TGTGCCAGCAGTTACTACGCTTGGGAGCAGTACTTC. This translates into CASSYYAWEQYF.

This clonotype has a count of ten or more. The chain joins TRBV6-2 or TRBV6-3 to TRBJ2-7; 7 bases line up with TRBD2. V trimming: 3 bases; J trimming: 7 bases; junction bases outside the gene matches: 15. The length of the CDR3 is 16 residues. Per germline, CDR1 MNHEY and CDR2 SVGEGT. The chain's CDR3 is CASSYPAWRGSGEQYF. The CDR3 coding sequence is TGTGCCAGCAGTTATCCCGCGTGGCGGGGGAGCGGAGAGCAGTACTTC.

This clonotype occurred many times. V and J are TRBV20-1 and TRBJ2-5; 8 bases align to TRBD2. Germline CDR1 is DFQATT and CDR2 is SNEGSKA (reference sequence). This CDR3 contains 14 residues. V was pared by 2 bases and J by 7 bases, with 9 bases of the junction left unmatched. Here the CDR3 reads CSARPPGGAGTQYF. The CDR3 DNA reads TGCAGTGCTAGACCCCCCGGGGGGGCTGGGACCCAGTACTTC.

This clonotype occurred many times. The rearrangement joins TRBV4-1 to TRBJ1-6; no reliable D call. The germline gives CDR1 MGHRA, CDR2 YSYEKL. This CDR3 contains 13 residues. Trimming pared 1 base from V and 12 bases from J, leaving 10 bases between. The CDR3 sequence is CASSQVGQQPLHF. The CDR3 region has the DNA TGCGCCAGCAGCCAAGTCGGGCAACAACCCCTCCACTTT.